These 17 T cell receptor beta chains came from one sample sequenced in a study of control samples from healthy donors and cancer patients. Profiled with immunoSEQ multiplex PCR; TCRdb holds only in-frame clones, not every one. The repertoire consists of approximately 190,000 clones, with about 90% occurring once and the leading ten covering over 1.5%. The sample consisted of blood. These receptors all come from a man between 25 and 39 years old in good health.

This chain links TRBV5-6 with TRBJ1-1; D not resolved. Per germline, CDR1 SGHDT and CDR2 YYEEEE. The ends were cut back, 0 bases at V and 4 bases at J, with 13 bases in the middle. The length of the CDR3 is 15 residues. The CDR3 sequence is CASSLVAGRATEAFF. CDR3 coding DNA: TGTGCCAGCAGCTTGGTTGCGGGAAGGGCCACTGAAGCTTTCTTT. The whole variable domain, filled in from reference TRBV5-6 and TRBJ1-1, reads DAGVTQSPTHLIKTRGQQVTLRCSPKSGHDTVSWYQQALGQGPQFIFQYYEEEERQRGNFPDRFSGHQFPNYSSELNVNALLLGDSALYLCASSLVAGRATEAFFGQGTRLTVV.

This clone appeared a single time. The gene calls are TRBV6-6 and TRBJ1-5; 9 bases map to TRBD1. V was clipped by 6 bases and J by 7 bases; unmatched bases: 13. There are 16 residues in the CDR3. CDR1 MNHNY and CDR2 SVGAGI come from the germline V gene (reference sequence). For the CDR3, the DNA is TGTGCCAGCAGGGGCCCGGGACAGGGAGGATACCAGCCCCAGCATTTT. This gives the protein CASRGPGQGGYQPQHF.

The rearrangement links TRBV11-2 to TRBJ2-1; D call uncertain. CDR3 length: 16 amino acids. Germline CDR1 and CDR2: SGHAT and FQNNGV. Trimming cost V 5 bases and J 9 bases, with 23 bases left between them. The CDR3 nucleotides read TGTGCCAGCAGCATGAGGACCGTCAGCCCCGTGGTTGAGCAGTTCTTC. Translating it yields CASSMRTVSPVVEQFF.

This chain connects TRBV9 to TRBJ2-1; 7 bases are shared with TRBD1. The V and J ends lost 0 bases and 0 bases, in that order; junction bases with no gene match: 0. Germline lookup yields CDR1 SGDLS and CDR2 YYNGEE. This CDR3 spans 15 amino acids. Here the CDR3 DNA reads TGTGCCAGCAGCGTAGACAGGGGCTCCTACAATGAGCAGTTCTTC. Encoded protein: CASSVDRGSYNEQFF.

The chain uses TRBV7-7 and TRBJ2-7; D tentatively reads TRBD1 or TRBD2 (6 bases each). The V gene lost 8 bases and the J gene lost 8 bases, with 16 bases spanning the gap. The germline CDR1 and CDR2 sequences are SSHAT and FNYEAQ (reference sequence). This CDR3 is built from 12 residues. CDR3 amino acids: CASGPDSGQQYF. CDR3 bases: TGTGCCAGCGGCCCGGACAGCGGGCAGCAGTACTTC.

The rearrangement joins TRBV16 to TRBJ2-1; D gene ambiguous. CDR1 is KGHSY, CDR2 FQNENV, per germline. The CDR3 has 16 amino acids. The V gene lost 1 base and the J gene lost 3 bases, with 13 bases spanning the gap. Written as DNA, the CDR3 is TGTGCCAGCAGCCAATTGGCCCCAAGAGACTACAATGAGCAGTTCTTC. Its translation: CASSQLAPRDYNEQFF.

This clone was seen just once. The chain couples TRBV5-6 to TRBJ1-1; unclear D gene. CDR1 is SGHDT, CDR2 YYEEEE, per germline. Trimming removed 2 bases at V and 1 base at J, with 9 bases between. The CDR3 has 14 amino acids. Here the CDR3 DNA reads TGTGCCAGCAGCTTCCCATCGGGGAACACTGAAGCTTTCTTT. This translates into CASSFPSGNTEAFF.

The chain has TRBV6-2 or TRBV6-3 and TRBJ2-1; TRBD2 agrees at 7 bases. Germline V gives CDR1 MNHEY, CDR2 SVGEGT. The CDR3 contains 20 residues. After removal of 5 bases from V and 1 base from J, the junction contained 20 bases not matched to a gene. This CDR3 reads CASSPLAERGTLSSYNEQFF. In DNA form, the CDR3 reads TGTGCCAGCAGTCCCCTTGCTGAGCGGGGAACATTAAGTTCCTACAATGAGCAGTTCTTC.

This clone was recorded only once. This chain joins TRBV5-1 and TRBJ1-4; D is perhaps TRBD1 (6 bases). The V gene lost 4 bases and the J gene lost 1 base, with 14 bases spanning the gap. The CDR3 length is 16 residues. Germline CDR1 SGHRS, CDR2 YFSETQ. CDR3 DNA: TGCGCCAGCAGCCCCACGGGAGGGGGAACTAATGAAAAACTGTTTTTT. Protein: CASSPTGGGTNEKLFF.

This chain joins TRBV12-3 or TRBV12-4 and TRBJ1-6; D gene ambiguous. The ends were cut back, 1 base at V and 8 bases at J, with 6 bases in the middle. This CDR3 is 13 amino acids long. This CDR3 is CASSLVIHSPLHF. The CDR3 DNA sequence: TGTGCCAGCAGTTTAGTCATCCATTCACCCCTCCACTTT.

The CDR3 region has the DNA TGTGCCAGCAGCCAAGTATGGCAGGGAGGTTACGAGCAGTACTTC. Translation: CASSQVWQGGYEQYF. J is TRBJ2-7 and V is TRBV4-2; D is possibly TRBD2 (6 bases). Germline values: CDR1 LGHNA, CDR2 YNFKEQ. Deletions cut 1 base from V and 4 bases from J, with 14 bases between. CDR3 length: 15 residues.

The V gene is TRBV5-5, the J gene TRBJ1-1; the D gene is possibly TRBD1 (6 bases). Looked up from germline, CDR1 is SGHKS and CDR2 is YYEKEE (reference sequence). This CDR3 has 15 amino acids. V dropped 0 bases and J dropped 3 bases, with 12 bases sitting between them. The CDR3 is CASSLVWTAYTEAFF. The CDR3 DNA reads TGTGCCAGCAGCTTGGTTTGGACAGCATACACTGAAGCTTTCTTT. The full variable domain, its missing parts supplied by reference TRBV5-5 and TRBJ1-1, is DAGVTQSPTHLIKTRGQQVTLRCSPISGHKSVSWYQQVLGQGPQFIFQYYEKEERGRGNFPDRFSARQFPNYSSELNVNALLLGDSALYLCASSLVWTAYTEAFFGQGTRLTVV.

This sequence joins TRBV7-9 and TRBJ2-3; D is unclear. The CDR3 is 16 amino acids. V was clipped by 3 bases and J by 0 bases, with 13 bases between them. In germline, CDR1 is SEHNR, CDR2 FQNEAQ (reference sequence). Written as DNA, the CDR3 is TGTGCCAGCAGCTTGGGTGTTTGGGAAAGCACAGATACGCAGTATTTT. It translates to CASSLGVWESTDTQYF.

This chain links TRBV6-5 with TRBJ2-2; weak D call: TRBD2 (6 bases). The germline V gene has CDR1 MNHEY and CDR2 SVGAGI. The CDR3 sequence is 14 residues long. Trimming removed 4 bases at V and 2 bases at J, with 8 bases between. CDR3 region: CASSWGLNTGELFF. Here the CDR3 DNA reads TGTGCCAGCAGTTGGGGACTTAACACCGGGGAGCTGTTTTTT.

This clone appeared once. The chain has TRBV3-1 (or the pseudogene TRBV3-2) and TRBJ2-7; D not resolved. This CDR3 region has 12 residues. Germline V gene data show CDR1 as LGHDT and CDR2 as YNNKEL (reference sequence). V gave up 3 bases and J gave up 3 bases, with 6 bases separating them. The CDR3 bases are TGTGCCAGCAGCCACCAGCGCTACGAGCAGTACTTC. Protein sequence: CASSHQRYEQYF.

The genes are TRBV18 and TRBJ2-7; 9 positions agree with TRBD1. This CDR3 region has 13 residues. The germline V gene encodes CDR1 KGHSH and CDR2 LQKENI. V shed 5 bases and J 6 bases; nucleotides not matched to a gene: 5. The DNA for the CDR3 is TGTGCCAGCTCAGCAGGACAGGGGCTCGAGCAGTACTTC. This codes for CASSAGQGLEQYF. Full variable domain (remainder filled in from reference TRBV18 and TRBJ2-7): NAGVMQNPRHLVRRRGQEARLRCSPMKGHSHVYWYRQLPEEGLKFMVYLQKENIIDESGMPKERFSAEFPKEGPSILRIQQVVRGDSAAYFCASSAGQGLEQYFGPGTRLTVT.

This sequence joins TRBV10-2 and TRBJ2-1, with a tentative D call TRBD2 (7 bases). The CDR3 spans 18 residues. Germline V gives CDR1 WSHSY, CDR2 SAAADI. Trimming removed 2 bases from V and 3 bases from J, with 20 bases in between. The CDR3 sequence is CASSEKSRGARLYNEQFF. The CDR3 DNA is TGCGCCAGCAGTGAGAAATCCCGGGGGGCCCGGCTCTACAATGAGCAGTTCTTC.